This is a list of T cell receptor beta chains from one sample in a study of blood T cells in healthy people across ages. One entry per CDR3 protein results from TCRdb running MiXCR on the 5' RACE reads. The sample lists fewer than 750,000 distinct CDR3 sequences, under 55% occurring once. Sequencing was done on a sample of blood. These receptors were collected from a man at least 80 years old in good health. Both conserved end residues are part of each CDR3. Each record gives: CDR3 protein, CDR3 DNA, CDR3 length, J gene, D gene, V gene, clone size. A D gene is named only where the DNA matches it firmly. Expanded clones get a size class; other rows say once, few or many, or leave the size out.

CDR3 protein: CASSYRPSGSYNEQFF; CDR3 DNA: TGTGCCAGCAGTTACCGGCCTAGCGGCTCCTACAATGAGCAGTTCTTC; CDR3 length: 16; J gene: TRBJ2-1; D gene: TRBD2; V gene: TRBV6-2/TRBV6-3; clone size: few
CDR3 protein: CASSLGVAVAYEQYF; CDR3 DNA: TGTGCCAGCAGCTTAGGGGTAGCGGTCGCCTACGAGCAGTACTTC; CDR3 length: 15; J gene: TRBJ2-7; D gene: -; V gene: TRBV7-2; clone size: -
CDR3 protein: CASSQESPAGGRGLAKNIQYF; CDR3 DNA: TGCGCCAGCAGCCAAGAATCACCAGCGGGGGGGCGAGGTCTTGCCAAAAACATTCAGTACTTC; CDR3 length: 21; J gene: TRBJ2-4; D gene: TRBD2; V gene: TRBV4-1; clone size: few
CDR3 protein: CSVGTVSDGYTF; CDR3 DNA: TGCAGCGTGGGGACGGTCTCAGATGGCTACACCTTC; CDR3 length: 12; J gene: TRBJ1-2; D gene: -; V gene: TRBV29-1; clone size: few
CDR3 protein: CAWSESFNSEQYF; CDR3 DNA: TGTGCCTGGAGTGAGTCTTTCAACTCCGAGCAGTACTTC; CDR3 length: 13; J gene: TRBJ2-7; D gene: -; V gene: TRBV30; clone size: -
CDR3 protein: CASRVSGGTLAKNIQYF; CDR3 DNA: TGTGCCAGCAGGGTTAGCGGGGGTACCTTAGCCAAAAACATTCAGTACTTC; CDR3 length: 17; J gene: TRBJ2-4; D gene: TRBD2; V gene: TRBV28; clone size: -
CDR3 protein: CSARDLSRGTEAFF; CDR3 DNA: TGCAGTGCTAGAGATCTAAGCCGTGGGACTGAAGCTTTCTTT; CDR3 length: 14; J gene: TRBJ1-1; D gene: -; V gene: TRBV20-1; clone size: -
CDR3 protein: CASSTFTEAFF; CDR3 DNA: TGTGCCAGCAGCACCTTCACTGAAGCTTTCTTT; CDR3 length: 11; J gene: TRBJ1-1; D gene: -; V gene: TRBV7-9; clone size: once
CDR3 protein: CASSRLAENEQFF; CDR3 DNA: TGTGCCAGCAGCCGGCTAGCGGAGAATGAGCAGTTCTTC; CDR3 length: 13; J gene: TRBJ2-1; D gene: TRBD2; V gene: TRBV3-1; clone size: -
CDR3 protein: CASSLAGGLDYGYTF; CDR3 DNA: TGTGCCAGCAGTTTAGCGGGGGGATTGGACTATGGCTACACCTTC; CDR3 length: 15; J gene: TRBJ1-2; D gene: -; V gene: TRBV12-3/TRBV12-4; clone size: -
CDR3 protein: CASSFLTRGKTQYF; CDR3 DNA: TGTGCCAGCAGCTTTTTGACCCGGGGAAAGACCCAGTACTTC; CDR3 length: 14; J gene: TRBJ2-5; D gene: -; V gene: TRBV7-2; clone size: few
CDR3 protein: CASSRTLTGSNSPLHF; CDR3 DNA: TGTGCCAGCAGCCGTACCCTGACAGGGAGTAATTCACCCCTCCACTTT; CDR3 length: 16; J gene: TRBJ1-6; D gene: TRBD1; V gene: TRBV12-3/TRBV12-4; clone size: -